Each of the 9 T cell receptor beta chains below was sequenced from the same sample in a study of blood T cell repertoires in COVID-19. Libraries were prepared by immunoSEQ multiplex PCR; TCRdb keeps only in-frame clonotypes and omits some of them. The data contain some 120,000 clones, about 83% of them seen just once; the ten biggest clones take up 10% to 15%. The sequencing input was peripheral blood. All receptors derive from a man between 60 and 75 years old with acute or convalescent COVID-19.

The rearrangement joins TRBV28 to TRBJ2-3; D possibly corresponds to TRBD1 (5 bases). CDR3 size: 16 residues. V lost 1 base and J 1 base, leaving 12 bases between the germline ends. Germline V CDR1 and CDR2: MDHEN, SYDVKM. The CDR3 loop reads CASSLYPGRGTDTQYF. In DNA, the CDR3 is TGTGCCAGCAGTTTATATCCGGGCAGGGGCACAGATACGCAGTATTTT.

This chain links TRBV5-1 with TRBJ1-1; D perhaps matches TRBD1 (6 bases). Germline lookup yields CDR1 SGHRS and CDR2 YFSETQ. The CDR3 has 16 amino acids. Trimming removed 4 bases from V and 4 bases from J, with 20 bases in between. The CDR3 is CASSQTGWVTSTEAFF. CDR3 DNA: TGCGCCAGCAGCCAGACAGGATGGGTAACAAGCACTGAAGCTTTCTTT.

This chain joins TRBV24-1 and TRBJ2-5, with TRBD1 as a possible D gene (6 bases). Trimming took 3 bases from V and 0 from J, leaving 10 bases between them. CDR1 is KGHDR and CDR2 is SFDVKD in the germline V gene. The CDR3 has 15 amino acids. Here the CDR3 reads CATSDPGTNQETQYF. CDR3 DNA: TGTGCCACCAGTGATCCTGGGACAAACCAAGAGACCCAGTACTTC.

This chain joins TRBV18 and TRBJ1-5; D is uncertain. Germline assignment: CDR1 KGHSH and CDR2 LQKENI. Trimming removed 4 bases from V and 2 bases from J, with 15 bases in between. The CDR3 runs to 16 residues. This CDR3 is CASSLRRLEGNQPQHF. The CDR3, as DNA: TGTGCCAGCTCACTCCGAAGGTTAGAGGGCAATCAGCCCCAGCATTTT. Full variable domain (remainder filled in from reference TRBV18 and TRBJ1-5): NAGVMQNPRHLVRRRGQEARLRCSPMKGHSHVYWYRQLPEEGLKFMVYLQKENIIDESGMPKERFSAEFPKEGPSILRIQQVVRGDSAAYFCASSLRRLEGNQPQHFGDGTRLSIL.

CDR3 nucleotides: TGTGCCAGCAGCCTCAGGGGTGGAAACACCATATATTTT. The encoded protein is CASSLRGGNTIYF. V is TRBV28 and J is TRBJ1-3; a possible D gene is TRBD1 (6 bases). Germline-derived CDR1 and CDR2 are MDHEN and SYDVKM. The V gene lost 6 bases and the J gene lost 3 bases, with 9 bases spanning the gap. CDR3 length: 13 residues.

This chain uses TRBV19 with TRBJ2-1, with 10 bases lining up with TRBD1. CDR3 length: 15 residues. J lost 4 bases, V lost 4 bases, and 4 bases had no gene match. Germline V gene sequence: CDR1 LNHDA, CDR2 SQIVND (reference sequence). CDR3: CASSKGDRGYNEQFF. The CDR3 region has the DNA TGTGCCAGTAGTAAAGGGGACAGGGGATACAATGAGCAGTTCTTC. Full variable domain (outside the CDR3, taken from reference TRBV19 and TRBJ2-1): DGGITQSPKYLFRKEGQNVTLSCEQNLNHDAMYWYRQDPGQGLRLIYYSQIVNDFQKGDIAEGYSVSREKKESFPLTVTSAQKNPTAFYLCASSKGDRGYNEQFFGPGTRLTVL.

This clone showed up just a few times. The chain combines TRBV20-1 with TRBJ2-2, with 11 bases aligning to TRBD2. Looked up from germline, CDR1 is DFQATT and CDR2 is SNEGSKA (reference sequence). The CDR3 extends over 14 amino acids. V gave up 3 bases and J gave up 6 bases; unmatched junction bases: 3. The CDR3 coding sequence is TGCAGTGCTAGTGTACTAGCGGGAGCCGGGGAGCTGTTTTTT. It yields the protein CSASVLAGAGELFF.

V and J are TRBV5-1 and TRBJ2-7, with TRBD1 matching over 11 bases. Germline CDR1 and CDR2: SGHRS and YFSETQ. The CDR3 loop spans 15 amino acids. Trimming removed 3 bases from V and 4 bases from J; junction bases left unmatched: 6. CDR3 DNA sequence: TGCGCCAGCAGCTGGGGGACAGGGGGTACTTACGAGCAGTACTTC. Amino acid sequence: CASSWGTGGTYEQYF.

This clone came up a few times. The J gene is TRBJ2-2, the V gene TRBV15; TRBD1 agrees at 9 bases. J was trimmed by 2 bases and V by 8 bases; bases with no gene match: 6. CDR1 is LNHNV and CDR2 is YYDKDF in the germline V gene (reference sequence). This CDR3 has 15 amino acids. In DNA, the CDR3 is TGTGCCACCGCCGACAGGGGGACAAACACCGGGGAGCTGTTTTTT. Translating it yields CATADRGTNTGELFF.